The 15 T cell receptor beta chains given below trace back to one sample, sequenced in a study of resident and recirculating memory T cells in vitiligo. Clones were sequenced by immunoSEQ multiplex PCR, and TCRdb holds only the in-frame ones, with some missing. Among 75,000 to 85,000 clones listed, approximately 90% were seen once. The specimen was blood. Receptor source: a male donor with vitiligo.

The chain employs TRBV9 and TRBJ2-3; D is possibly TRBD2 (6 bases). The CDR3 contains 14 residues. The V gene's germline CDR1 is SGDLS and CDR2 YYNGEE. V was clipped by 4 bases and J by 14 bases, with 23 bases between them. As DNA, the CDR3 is TGTGCCAGCAGCTCGGGGAGGACGTCTCATACTCCGTATTTT. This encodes CASSSGRTSHTPYF.

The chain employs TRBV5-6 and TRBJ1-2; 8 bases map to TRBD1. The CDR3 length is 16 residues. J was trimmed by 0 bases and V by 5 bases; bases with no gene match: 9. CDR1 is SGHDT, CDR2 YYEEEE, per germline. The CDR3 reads CASRSLQGGANYGYTF. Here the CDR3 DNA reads TGTGCCAGCAGATCGTTACAGGGGGGAGCTAACTATGGCTACACCTTC.

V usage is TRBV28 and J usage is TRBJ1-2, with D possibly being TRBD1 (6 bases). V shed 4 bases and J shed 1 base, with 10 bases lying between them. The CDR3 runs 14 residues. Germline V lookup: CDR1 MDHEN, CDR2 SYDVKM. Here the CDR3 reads CASSSLQGNYGYTF. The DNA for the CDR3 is TGTGCCAGCAGTTCCTTACAGGGTAACTATGGCTACACCTTC.

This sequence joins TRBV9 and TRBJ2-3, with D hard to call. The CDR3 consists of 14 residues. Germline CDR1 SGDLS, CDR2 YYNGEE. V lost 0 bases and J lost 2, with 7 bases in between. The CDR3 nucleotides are TGTGCCAGCAGCGTAGCCCTTTACACAGATACGCAGTATTTT. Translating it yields CASSVALYTDTQYF.

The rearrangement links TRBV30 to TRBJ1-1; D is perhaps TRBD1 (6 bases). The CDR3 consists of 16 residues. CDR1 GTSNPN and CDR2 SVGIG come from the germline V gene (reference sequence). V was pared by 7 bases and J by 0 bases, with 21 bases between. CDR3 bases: TGTGCCTCCACAGAGGGGGTCAGCCTCCTGAACACTGAAGCTTTCTTT. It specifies CASTEGVSLLNTEAFF. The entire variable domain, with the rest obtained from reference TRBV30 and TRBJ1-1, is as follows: SQTIHQWPATLVQPVGSPLSLECTVEGTSNPNLYWYRQAAGRGLQLLFYSVGIGQISSEVPQNLSASRPQDRQFILSSKKLLLSDSGFYLCASTEGVSLLNTEAFFGQGTRLTVV.

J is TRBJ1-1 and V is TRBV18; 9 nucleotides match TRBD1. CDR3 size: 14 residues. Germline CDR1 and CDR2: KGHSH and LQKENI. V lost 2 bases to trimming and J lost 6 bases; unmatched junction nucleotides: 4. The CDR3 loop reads CASSPYGTGPEAFF. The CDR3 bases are TGTGCCAGCTCACCATACGGGACAGGGCCTGAAGCTTTCTTT.

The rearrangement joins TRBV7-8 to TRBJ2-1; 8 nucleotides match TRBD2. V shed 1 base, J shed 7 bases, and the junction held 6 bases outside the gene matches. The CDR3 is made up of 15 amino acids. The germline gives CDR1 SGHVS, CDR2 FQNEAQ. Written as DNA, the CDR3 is TGTGCCAGCAGCTTAGGTCGGGAGGGGCTAAATGAGCAGTTCTTC. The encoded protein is CASSLGREGLNEQFF.

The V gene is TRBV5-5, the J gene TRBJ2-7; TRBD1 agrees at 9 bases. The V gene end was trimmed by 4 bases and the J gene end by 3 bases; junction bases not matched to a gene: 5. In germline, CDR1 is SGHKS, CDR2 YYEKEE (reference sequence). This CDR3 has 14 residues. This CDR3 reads CASSNLGQGYEQYF. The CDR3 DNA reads TGTGCCAGCAGCAATCTGGGACAGGGCTACGAGCAGTACTTC.

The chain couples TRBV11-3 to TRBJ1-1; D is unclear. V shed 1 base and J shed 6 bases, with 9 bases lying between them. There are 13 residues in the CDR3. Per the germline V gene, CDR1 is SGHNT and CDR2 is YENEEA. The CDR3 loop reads CASSLGTEPEAFF. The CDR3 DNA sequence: TGTGCCAGCAGCTTAGGTACAGAGCCTGAAGCTTTCTTT.

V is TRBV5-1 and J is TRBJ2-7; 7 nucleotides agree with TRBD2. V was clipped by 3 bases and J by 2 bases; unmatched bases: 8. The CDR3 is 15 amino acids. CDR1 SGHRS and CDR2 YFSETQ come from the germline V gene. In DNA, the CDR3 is TGCGCCAGCAGCTACGGCGGGGAGGGGACCTACGAGCAGTACTTC. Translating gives CASSYGGEGTYEQYF.

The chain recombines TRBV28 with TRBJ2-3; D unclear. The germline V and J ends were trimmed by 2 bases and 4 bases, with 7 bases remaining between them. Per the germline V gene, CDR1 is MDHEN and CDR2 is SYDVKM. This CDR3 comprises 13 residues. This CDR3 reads CASSLILSDTQYF. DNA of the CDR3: TGTGCCAGCAGTTTAATATTGTCAGATACGCAGTATTTT.

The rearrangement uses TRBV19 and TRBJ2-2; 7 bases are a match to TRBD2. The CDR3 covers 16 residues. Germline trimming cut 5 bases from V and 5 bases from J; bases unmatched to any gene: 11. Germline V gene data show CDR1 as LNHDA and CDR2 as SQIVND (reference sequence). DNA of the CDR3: TGTGCCAGTAGTCCTCTAGCGGTTAGACGGACCGGGGAGCTGTTTTTT. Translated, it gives CASSPLAVRRTGELFF. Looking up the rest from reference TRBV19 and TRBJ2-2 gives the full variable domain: DGGITQSPKYLFRKEGQNVTLSCEQNLNHDAMYWYRQDPGQGLRLIYYSQIVNDFQKGDIAEGYSVSREKKESFPLTVTSAQKNPTAFYLCASSPLAVRRTGELFFGEGSRLTVL.

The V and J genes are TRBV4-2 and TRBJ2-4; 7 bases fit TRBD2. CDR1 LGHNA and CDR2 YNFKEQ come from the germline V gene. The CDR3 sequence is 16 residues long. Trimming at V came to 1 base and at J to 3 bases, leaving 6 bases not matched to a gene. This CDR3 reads CASSQGGGLGKNIQYF. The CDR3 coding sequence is TGTGCCAGCAGCCAAGGGGGGGGGTTGGGCAAAAACATTCAGTACTTC.

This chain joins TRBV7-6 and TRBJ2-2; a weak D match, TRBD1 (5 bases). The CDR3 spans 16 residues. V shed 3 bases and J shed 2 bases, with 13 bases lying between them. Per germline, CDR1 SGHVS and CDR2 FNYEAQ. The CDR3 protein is CASSLSVRVNTGELFF. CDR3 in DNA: TGTGCCAGCAGCTTGAGCGTCAGGGTAAACACCGGGGAGCTGTTTTTT.

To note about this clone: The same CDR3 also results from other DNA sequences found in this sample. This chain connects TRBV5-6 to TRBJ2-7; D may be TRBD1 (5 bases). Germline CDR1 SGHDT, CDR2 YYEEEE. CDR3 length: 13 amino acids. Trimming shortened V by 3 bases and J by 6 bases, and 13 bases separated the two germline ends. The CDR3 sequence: CASSSQPQGEQYF. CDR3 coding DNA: TGTGCCAGCAGCTCCCAGCCTCAGGGCGAGCAGTACTTC.